This T cell receptor (beta chain) was captured by sequencing in a study of blood T cell repertoires in COVID-19. Whole-study context: Samples taken during acute and convalescent COVID-19 were collected in the United States, Italy and Spain.

The age range of participants was roughly 18 to 90 years, with residence in under 25 US areas. During the 2 weeks before they entered the study, exposed participants had met someone with a PCR-confirmed or clinician-diagnosed COVID-19 case. Assay used: immunoSEQ multiplex PCR; TCRdb lists only in-frame clones, some missing. Of more than 350,000 clones listed, roughly 88% are singletons. The V segment lost 0 bases and the J segment 0 bases; nucleotides outside the gene matches: 3. Germline V gives CDR1 SGDLS, CDR2 YYNGEE. The CDR3 sequence is 15 residues long. This receptor was taken from a woman aged 18-29 years who had been exposed to COVID-19. The sequenced sample consisted of PBMCs or T cells enriched from blood (not recorded which). The gene calls are TRBV9 and TRBJ2-7; 7 bases line up with TRBD1. The CDR3: CASSVAGQSSYEQYF. DNA of the CDR3: TGTGCCAGCAGCGTAGCGGGACAGAGCTCCTACGAGCAGTACTTC.